This T cell receptor beta chain was profiled in a study of Tregs in tolerant kidney transplant recipients (dated by TCRdb to 2018 to 2020). With respect to the entire study: Before combined kidney and bone marrow transplantation, this study identified donor-specific regulatory T cells using TCRbeta sequencing and then followed those same cells after transplant. What the authors observed across the whole study: For some patients, the PCR primers changed as time went on, which meant samples from those patients could not be compared with one another at the nucleotide level. The study was limited by small patient numbers, and the findings need validation in larger populations and under other immunosuppression protocols. Expanding Tregs with activated donor B cells appeared to identify the most biologically relevant and donor-specific TCRbeta repertoire. Biological reproducibility was not examined directly, but technical replication error appeared to be minimal. Donor-specific Treg expansion was found to exceed global Treg expansion in tolerant patients, suggesting antigen-driven rather than nonspecific expansion.

To note about this clone: The clone's antigen remains unknown. With the read ending 3 residues before the CDR3 end, the germline J gene is used to fill in that end.

The germline V gene gives CDR1 as SGHRS and CDR2 as YFSETQ. V and J are truncated by 5 bases and 6 bases respectively, leaving an intervening sequence of 20 bases. There are 16 amino acids in the CDR3, from cysteine to phenylalanine inclusive. Sequencing covers 39 bases of the CDR3, shown here with the frame starting at base 1. The time point tag for this specimen amounts to: 6 months after combined kidney and bone marrow transplant. The transplants used related donors along with nonmyeloablative bone marrow transplantation, and in the human trials mixed chimerism was transient. Unstimulated Tregs (CD4+CD25+CD127-), CD4+ non-Tregs (CD4+CD25-), CD4 and CD8 cells were FACS-sorted from thawed PBMCs. Patients were 4 combined kidney and bone marrow transplant recipients from the ITN036ST trial, and only these trial subjects had samples available. Healthy control blood was processed by Ficoll density gradient to PBMCs and cryopreserved; patient PBMCs were collected before and after transplant.

For TCRbeta CDR3 sequencing, genomic DNA from the sorted cells was extracted using the QIAGEN DNeasy Blood and Tissue Kit. High-throughput TCRbeta CDR3 sequencing was carried out commercially through immunoSEQ, with PCR amplification with bias correction and internal controls included. The study's processing was this. A unique productive TCRbeta sequence was defined by the CDR3 nucleotide sequence when primers matched, and otherwise by the CDR3 amino acid sequence together with the Vbeta and Jbeta genes. As a correction for sorting error, sequences shared between sorted populations at a frequency ratio of 2:1 or less were discarded, and the remaining shared sequences were assigned to the higher population. A sequence was defined as donor-reactive if the sequence was expanded at least 5-fold in CFSE-low cells compared with unstimulated cells and had a frequency of at least 0.01% in CFSE-low cells. Jensen-Shannon divergence calculated on the top 100 TCRbeta sequences ranked by frequency was used to measure repertoire divergence. For samples with multiple sequencing runs, sorting error was corrected separately for each run before the runs were pooled. TCRdb obtained this table from immuneACCESS and retained in-frame rearrangements with V and J assigned. These tables miss some clones; where compared with another copy, unresolved V genes account for less than half of the shortfall, and the remainder is unexplained. Clonal size and the V and J genes are those of that table, whereas D and trimming came from the DNA. The sample's clone listing holds about 6,300 clones. The ten largest clones take up over 5% of the sample.

The clonotype comes from a human patient who received a combined kidney and bone marrow transplant. The graft donor may be the source of some T cells after a transplant. The sequenced sample was CD4+ T cells from blood (PBMCs), obtained 6 months after the transplant. The chain uses TRBV5-1 and TRBJ1-4; TRBD1 is possibly the D segment (6 matching bases). The part of the CDR3 DNA that was read is TGCGCCAGCAGAAGGTCCCCGGGCAGGGGCTATGAAAAA. Its amino acids are CASRRSPGRGYEK. The complete CDR3 protein is CASRRSPGRGYEKLFF.